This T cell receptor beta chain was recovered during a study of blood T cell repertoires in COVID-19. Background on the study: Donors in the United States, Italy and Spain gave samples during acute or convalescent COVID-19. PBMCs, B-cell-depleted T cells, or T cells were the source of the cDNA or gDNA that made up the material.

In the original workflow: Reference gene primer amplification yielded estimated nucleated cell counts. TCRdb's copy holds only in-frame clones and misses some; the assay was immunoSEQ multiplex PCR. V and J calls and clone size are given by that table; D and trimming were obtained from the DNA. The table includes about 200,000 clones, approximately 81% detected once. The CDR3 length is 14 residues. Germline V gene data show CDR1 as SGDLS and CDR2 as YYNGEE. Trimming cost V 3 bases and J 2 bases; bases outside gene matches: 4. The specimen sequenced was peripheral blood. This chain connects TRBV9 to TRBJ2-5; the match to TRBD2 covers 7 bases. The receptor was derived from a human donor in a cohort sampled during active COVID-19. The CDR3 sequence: CASSGRDYQETQYF. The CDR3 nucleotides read TGTGCCAGCAGCGGACGGGACTATCAAGAGACCCAGTACTTC.